This T cell receptor beta chain stems from a study of T cell responses to AZD1222 COVID-19 vaccine. Study-level information: Pooled samples include second doses given at about 4 or 12 weeks.

The CDR3 sequence is 13 residues long. From germline, CDR1 is SGHNT and CDR2 YYREEE (reference sequence). The J segment lost 7 bases and the V segment lost 4 bases, leaving 4 bases of the junction unmatched. Concerning this clone itself: As yet, its antigen is unknown.

The study's findings and limits: Reportedly, nearly half the spike-specific TCRs target unmutated variant regions. CD4 TCRs linked to vaccination spanned spike, dominating at 160-218 and 743-854. Females outnumbered males among donors, who were mostly white British; clonal diversity was possibly underestimated.

Assay used: immunoSEQ multiplex PCR; TCRdb lists only in-frame clones, some missing. The data show just under 85,000 clones, 86% seen once. This clonotype originated in an adult in good health. Sequenced material: peripheral blood, taken on day 0 of AZD1222 vaccination. The chain is built from TRBV5-4 and TRBJ2-3, with TRBD1 identical over 9 bases. CDR3 bases: TGTGCCAGCAGCCAACAGGGGGCGAATACGCAGTATTTT. It codes for CASSQQGANTQYF.